This TCR beta chain emerged from a study of PD-1 blockade in classical Hodgkin lymphoma. Study conclusions and caveats: Patients who initiated nivolumab within 1 year of ASCT were excluded. Healthy donors reportedly exceeded newly diagnosed patients in baseline TCR diversity. While CD8+ TCR diversity did not rise significantly by C4D1, CD4+ TCR diversity did.

V lost 1 base, J lost 3 bases, and 1 base stayed unmatched. This CDR3 spans 16 amino acids. Per the germline V gene, CDR1 is SGHNT and CDR2 is YENEEA. The data were produced by immunoSEQ multiplex PCR, yet TCRdb's version contains in-frame clones alone and is incomplete. Among tens of thousands of clones, roughly 82% were seen once, and the ten largest hold 18%. Specified time point: cycle 4 day 1 (C4D1), after less than seven weeks of nivolumab. All patients experienced relapse after autologous stem cell transplantation, and brentuximab vedotin exposure was variable. Worth noting for this clone: Its antigen is still unknown.

The J gene is TRBJ2-1, the V gene TRBV11-3; 12 nucleotides align to TRBD2. This receptor was taken from a human donor with classical Hodgkin lymphoma. The sequencing here drew on peripheral blood mononuclear cells (PBMCs), taken before the fourth cycle of nivolumab. CDR3 nucleotides: TGTGCCAGCAGCTTAGGGACTAGCGGGGACTACAATGAGCAGTTCTTC. It codes for CASSLGTSGDYNEQFF.